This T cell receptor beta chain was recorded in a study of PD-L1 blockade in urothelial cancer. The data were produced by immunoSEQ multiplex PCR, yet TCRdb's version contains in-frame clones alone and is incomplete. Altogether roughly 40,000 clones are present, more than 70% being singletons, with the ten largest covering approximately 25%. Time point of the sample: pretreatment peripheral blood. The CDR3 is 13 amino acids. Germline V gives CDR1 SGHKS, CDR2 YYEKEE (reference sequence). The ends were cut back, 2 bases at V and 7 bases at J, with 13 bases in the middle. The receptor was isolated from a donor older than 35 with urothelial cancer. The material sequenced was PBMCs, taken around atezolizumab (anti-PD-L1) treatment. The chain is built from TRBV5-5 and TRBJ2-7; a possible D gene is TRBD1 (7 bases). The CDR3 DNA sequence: TGTGCCAGCAGCTTTACAGGGGCGGGGGAGCAGTACTTC. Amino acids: CASSFTGAGEQYF. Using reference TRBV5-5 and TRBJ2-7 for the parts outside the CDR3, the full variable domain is DAGVTQSPTHLIKTRGQQVTLRCSPISGHKSVSWYQQVLGQGPQFIFQYYEKEERGRGNFPDRFSARQFPNYSSELNVNALLLGDSALYLCASSFTGAGEQYFGPGTRLTVT.